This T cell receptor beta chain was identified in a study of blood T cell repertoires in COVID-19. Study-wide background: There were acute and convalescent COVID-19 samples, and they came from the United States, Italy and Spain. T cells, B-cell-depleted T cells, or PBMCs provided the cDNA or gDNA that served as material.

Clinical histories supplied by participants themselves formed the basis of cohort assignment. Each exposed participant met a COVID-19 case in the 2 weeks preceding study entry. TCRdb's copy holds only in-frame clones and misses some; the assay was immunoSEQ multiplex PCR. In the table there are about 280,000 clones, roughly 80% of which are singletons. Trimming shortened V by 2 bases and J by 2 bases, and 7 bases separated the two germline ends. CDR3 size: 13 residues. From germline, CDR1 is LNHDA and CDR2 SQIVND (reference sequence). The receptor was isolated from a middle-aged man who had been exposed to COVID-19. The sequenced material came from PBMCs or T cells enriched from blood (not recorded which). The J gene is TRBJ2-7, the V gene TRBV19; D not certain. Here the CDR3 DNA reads TGTGCCAGTAGTATACGGGTTACCTACGAGCAGTACTTC. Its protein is CASSIRVTYEQYF.